This TCR beta chain originates from a study of metastatic and nonmetastatic thyroid tumors. Study at large: Both malignant and benign thyroid patients supplied peripheral blood and tumor or nodule tissue samples, across which the repertoires of these patients were then compared.

This clone was seen a few times. Its cognate antigen is unknown. Prior to thyroid surgery, none of the patients had received any treatment. TCRdb reanalyzed the PCR reads with MiXCR. The sample records almost 9,500 clones, approximately 28% being singletons. Study results and limitations: Across blood and tumor, TCR beta diversity in malignant thyroid tumors was reportedly significantly higher than in benign nodules.

Trimming removed 5 bases at V and 0 bases at J, with 12 bases between. CDR3 length equals 15 residues. Germline CDR1 reads PRHDT; CDR2 reads FYEKMQ (reference sequence). Sequencing was carried out using tumor tissue. The rearrangement joins TRBV13 to TRBJ2-3; D is unclear. This TCR derives from a female donor with papillary thyroid cancer or a benign thyroid nodule (not recorded which). Some clones in this sample may be carry-over from other donors' samples. The CDR3 coding sequence is TGTGCCAGCAGCACCTGGACGAGTAGCACAGATACGCAGTATTTT. It codes for CASSTWTSSTDTQYF.